The 19 T cell receptor beta chains reported below all come from one sample, sequenced in a study of blood T cell repertoires in COVID-19. This table comes from immunoSEQ multiplex PCR, and its TCRdb copy is limited to in-frame clones, with some not included. Among around 240,000 clones listed, more than 75% were seen once. The sample consisted of PBMCs or T cells enriched from blood (not recorded which). The receptors originated from a woman aged 50 to 60 who had recovered from COVID-19.

V usage is TRBV4-1 and J usage is TRBJ2-7, with 11 bases identical to TRBD2. CDR1 MGHRA and CDR2 YSYEKL come from the germline V gene. After removal of 0 bases from V and 0 bases from J, the junction contained 13 bases not matched to a gene. CDR3 length equals 20 residues. In DNA form, the CDR3 reads TGCGCCAGCAGCCAAGACCGGCCGGTGGGACTAGCGGCAAGCTCCTACGAGCAGTACTTC. Its protein product is CASSQDRPVGLAASSYEQYF.

J is TRBJ2-1 and V is TRBV28; possible D gene TRBD1, 6 bases. This CDR3 region has 12 residues. The germline gives CDR1 MDHEN, CDR2 SYDVKM. Deletions cut 6 bases from V and 14 bases from J, with 17 bases between. The CDR3 DNA reads TGTGCCAGCAGCTCTACTACAGGGAAGGAGTTCTTC. It yields the protein CASSSTTGKEFF.

The gene calls are TRBV3-1 (or the pseudogene TRBV3-2) and TRBJ1-6, with D perhaps TRBD1 (5 bases). V lost 2 bases, J lost 6 bases, and 11 bases lay in between. Germline CDR1 LGHDT, CDR2 YNNKEL (reference sequence). The CDR3 loop spans 15 amino acids. The CDR3 nucleotides read TGTGCCAGCAGCCAACTTACCGACAGTAATTCACCCCTCCACTTT. Amino acid sequence: CASSQLTDSNSPLHF.

The chain joins TRBV4-3 to TRBJ2-7, with D possibly TRBD1 on 5 matching bases. Trimming took off 2 bases at V and 3 bases at J, with 14 bases between the two ends. The CDR3 totals 15 residues. CDR1 LGHNA and CDR2 YSLEER come from the germline V gene. CDR3 coding DNA: TGCGCCAGCAGCCAATCAATTGGGCAGGGCTACGAGCAGTACTTC. It translates to CASSQSIGQGYEQYF.

The V gene is TRBV6-2 or TRBV6-3, the J gene TRBJ1-1, with TRBD1 identical over 7 bases. Per the germline V gene, CDR1 is MNHEY and CDR2 is SVGEGT. Germline trimming cut 0 bases from V and 7 bases from J; bases unmatched to any gene: 5. The CDR3 contains 14 residues. In nucleotides, the CDR3 is TGTGCCAGCAGTTACTCGAGGGGGCATGGTGAAGCTTTCTTT. Its protein product is CASSYSRGHGEAFF.

V and J are TRBV24-1 and TRBJ1-1, with no clear D. CDR1 and CDR2 (germline): KGHDR, SFDVKD. This CDR3 is built from 15 residues. Deletions cut 2 bases from V and 0 bases from J, with 9 bases between. The CDR3 spells CATSDSRGLNTEAFF. As DNA, the CDR3 is TGTGCCACCAGTGATTCTCGCGGTCTGAACACTGAAGCTTTCTTT.

This chain joins TRBV7-2 and TRBJ2-7; 7 nucleotides align to TRBD2. This CDR3 contains 15 residues. Germline assignment: CDR1 SGHTA and CDR2 FQGNSA. The trim removed 3 bases at V and 0 bases at J, leaving 5 bases unmatched. This CDR3 is CASSFAAGASYEQYF. Here the CDR3 DNA reads TGTGCCAGCAGCTTTGCGGCGGGAGCCTCCTACGAGCAGTACTTC.

This clone has a handful of counts. The sample holds other DNA sequences that translate to the same CDR3. This chain uses TRBV5-1 with TRBJ2-7; D possibly corresponds to TRBD1 (6 bases). Germline assignment: CDR1 SGHRS and CDR2 YFSETQ. V shed 2 bases and J shed 4 bases, with 10 bases lying between them. This CDR3 comprises 13 residues. DNA for the CDR3: TGCGCCAGCAGCTTAGAGACAGGTTACGAGCAGTACTTC. It yields the protein CASSLETGYEQYF. The whole variable domain, filled in from reference TRBV5-1 and TRBJ2-7, reads KAGVTQTPRYLIKTRGQQVTLSCSPISGHRSVSWYQQTPGQGLQFLFEYFSETQRNKGNFPGRFSGRQFSNSRSEMNVSTLELGDSALYLCASSLETGYEQYFGPGTRLTVT.

The rearrangement joins TRBV12-3 or TRBV12-4 to TRBJ1-5; D is unresolved. The CDR3 has 13 residues. V gave up 5 bases and J gave up 0 bases, with 5 bases separating them. CDR3 DNA sequence: TGTGCCAGCAGTCGGTATAGCAATCAGCCCCAGCATTTT. Translating it yields CASSRYSNQPQHF.

This clone was seen a few times. The J gene is TRBJ1-4, the V gene TRBV28, with a tentative D call TRBD1 (5 bases). This CDR3 is 15 amino acids long. Germline CDR1 reads MDHEN; CDR2 reads SYDVKM. V lost 9 bases to trimming and J lost 0 bases, with 14 bases between them. The CDR3 reads CARTTQGSTNEKLFF. The DNA of the CDR3 is TGTGCCAGGACCACGCAGGGCTCAACTAATGAAAAACTGTTTTTT.

This rearrangement joins TRBV27 to TRBJ2-5; 9 nucleotides align to TRBD2. The CDR3 spans 20 residues. Germline loops: CDR1 MNHEY, CDR2 SMNVEV (reference sequence). The V segment lost 0 bases and the J segment 0 bases; nucleotides outside the gene matches: 14. The CDR3 here is CASSLSGGRAGGKNQETQYF. CDR3 in DNA: TGTGCCAGCAGTTTATCCGGCGGGAGGGCCGGGGGGAAAAACCAAGAGACCCAGTACTTC.

The CDR3 DNA is TGTGCCCTGCACCGGGACAGGGGGCGGTATGGCTACACCTTC. Residues: CALHRDRGRYGYTF. V is TRBV30 and J is TRBJ1-2; 12 bases align to TRBD1. This CDR3 spans 14 amino acids. Germline-derived CDR1 and CDR2 are GTSNPN and SVGIG (reference sequence). Germline trimming cut 8 bases from V and 5 bases from J; bases unmatched to any gene: 9.

V usage is TRBV3-1 (or the pseudogene TRBV3-2) and J usage is TRBJ1-5; no definite D call. Deletions cut 0 bases from V and 5 bases from J, with 8 bases between. Germline-derived CDR1 and CDR2 are LGHDT and YNNKEL (reference sequence). The CDR3 extends over 14 amino acids. This chain's CDR3 is CASSQDLVDQPQHF. The CDR3 coding sequence is TGTGCCAGCAGCCAAGATTTAGTCGATCAGCCCCAGCATTTT.

J is TRBJ2-7 and V is TRBV6-5, with 9 bases fitting TRBD1. The CDR3 spans 14 residues. The germline V gene encodes CDR1 MNHEY and CDR2 SVGAGI. V dropped 5 bases and J dropped 3; count of bases not matched to a gene: 5. In DNA, the CDR3 is TGTGCCAGCAGTCATCGGGACAGGGTCTACGAGCAGTACTTC. Protein sequence: CASSHRDRVYEQYF.

This chain links TRBV11-3 with TRBJ2-2; TRBD2 aligns across 8 bases. V lost 5 bases and J lost 1; bases outside the gene matches: 9. Germline-derived CDR1 and CDR2 are SGHNT and YENEEA. CDR3 length: 17 amino acids. This chain's CDR3 is CASSRLAGGENTGELFF. The CDR3 nucleotides are TGTGCCAGCAGCCGCTTGGCGGGAGGCGAGAACACCGGGGAGCTGTTTTTT.

The rearrangement uses TRBV10-3 and TRBJ2-7; no clear D. The CDR3 is 14 residues long. V was trimmed by 2 bases and J by 2 bases, leaving 10 bases between them. Germline V gene data show CDR1 as ENHRY and CDR2 as SYGVKD. CDR3 DNA: TGTGCCATCAGTGAGGGCCACCGCCCCTACGAGCAGTACTTC. Residues: CAISEGHRPYEQYF.

The rearrangement joins TRBV6-2 or TRBV6-3 to TRBJ1-1; D gene ambiguous. The CDR3 is 15 residues long. Trimming took off 5 bases at V and 1 base at J, with 14 bases between the two ends. Germline V gene sequence: CDR1 MNHEY, CDR2 SVGEGT. This chain's CDR3 is CASSIYSQRNTEAFF. As DNA, the CDR3 is TGTGCCAGCAGTATTTATTCCCAGCGGAACACTGAAGCTTTCTTT.

The rearrangement links TRBV6-5 to TRBJ1-4; D perhaps matches TRBD1 (6 bases). Trimming left V 6 bases short and J 7 bases short, with 15 bases between. Germline CDR1 reads MNHEY; CDR2 reads SVGAGI. The length of the CDR3 is 14 residues. CDR3 protein: CASSSGTYSEKLFF. In nucleotides, the CDR3 is TGTGCCAGCAGCTCCGGGACATATAGTGAAAAACTGTTTTTT.

The rearrangement uses TRBV19 and TRBJ2-7; maybe TRBD2 (6 bases). Trimming removed 6 bases from V and 1 base from J, with 13 bases in between. CDR1 and CDR2 (germline): LNHDA, SQIVND (reference sequence). This CDR3 comprises 14 residues. CDR3 loop: CASSQRAPSYEQYF. As DNA, the CDR3 is TGTGCCAGTAGCCAGCGGGCTCCTTCCTACGAGCAGTACTTC.